One sample yielded the 8 T cell receptor beta chains listed below, sequenced in a study of T-cell memory formation after mild COVID-19. TCRdb recomputed calls from the 5' RACE reads with MiXCR, one row per CDR3 protein. The data hold some 130,000 distinct CDR3 sequences, with around 25% observed a single time. The source material was PBMCs or a T cell subset sorted from them (not recorded which). These receptor sequences come from an adult woman who had mild COVID-19 (a few samples of this study predate the infection). Cell type and time point are not known.

This clonotype was picked up many times. The J gene is TRBJ2-1, the V gene TRBV5-1, with D uncertain. CDR3 length: 12 amino acids. The V and J ends lost 0 bases and 4 bases respectively, with 2 bases between them. Germline V lookup: CDR1 SGHRS, CDR2 YFSETQ. CDR3 nucleotide sequence: TGCGCCAGCAGCTTGGTATACAATGAGCAGTTCTTC. Its translation is CASSLVYNEQFF.

The chain has TRBV27 and TRBJ2-2, with 10 bases that match TRBD1. Germline V lookup: CDR1 MNHEY, CDR2 SMNVEV (reference sequence). There are 16 residues in the CDR3. Trimming at V came to 6 bases and at J to 6 bases, leaving 10 bases not matched to a gene. The CDR3 spells CASSPSGTGVAGELFF. Written as DNA, the CDR3 is TGTGCCAGCAGCCCTTCGGGGACAGGGGTGGCCGGGGAGCTGTTTTTT.

This chain connects TRBV15 to TRBJ2-7; D unresolved. Between the trimmed V and J ends, which lost 0 bases and 6 bases, there was a span of 6 bases. The CDR3 length is 12 residues. From germline, CDR1 is LNHNV and CDR2 YYDKDF (reference sequence). The CDR3 DNA sequence: TGTGCCACCAGCAGAGAGAACCGCGAGCAGTACTTC. The encoded protein is CATSRENREQYF.

This clonotype was recorded a few times. The V gene is TRBV24-1, the J gene TRBJ1-5; D not certain. The germline CDR1 and CDR2 sequences are KGHDR and SFDVKD. There are 14 residues in the CDR3. Trimming took 2 bases from V and 9 from J, leaving 13 bases between them. The CDR3 region is CATSDSHGLLPQHF. The DNA for the CDR3 is TGTGCCACCAGTGATTCCCACGGTTTGCTGCCCCAGCATTTT.

The chain uses TRBV6-5 and TRBJ2-1; TRBD2 aligns across 10 bases. J gave up 12 bases and V 0 bases, and 2 bases lay outside the gene matches. The CDR3 sequence is 13 residues long. The germline V gene encodes CDR1 MNHEY and CDR2 SVGAGI. For the CDR3, the DNA is TGTGCCAGCAGTTACTCTAGCGGGGGGCCGCAGTTCTTC. It yields the protein CASSYSSGGPQFF.

This clonotype was picked up a small number of times. The chain combines TRBV5-1 with TRBJ2-3, with 10 bases lining up with TRBD1. This CDR3 has 15 residues. V lost 4 bases and J lost 4; bases outside the gene matches: 6. The germline V gene has CDR1 SGHRS and CDR2 YFSETQ. The DNA for the CDR3 is TGCGCCAGCAGCCCCGGGACAGGGGAGTCAGATACGCAGTATTTT. Translated, it gives CASSPGTGESDTQYF.

This sequence joins TRBV12-3 or TRBV12-4 and TRBJ1-2; the match to TRBD1 covers 9 bases. Trimming took 6 bases from V and 4 from J; bases not matched to a gene: 6. The CDR3 consists of 14 residues. The CDR3 sequence is CASSSGTGIYGYTF. For the CDR3, the DNA is TGTGCCAGCAGCTCAGGGACAGGGATCTATGGCTACACCTTC.

This clonotype was observed a handful of times. This chain connects TRBV27 to TRBJ2-7; D is ambiguous. Germline V lookup: CDR1 MNHEY, CDR2 SMNVEV (reference sequence). V lost 1 base to trimming and J lost 0 bases, with 4 bases between them. The CDR3 spans 13 residues. The CDR3 DNA is TGTGCCAGCAGTTTATTATCCTCCTACGAGCAGTACTTC. Encoded protein: CASSLLSSYEQYF.